Listed here are 15 T cell receptor beta chains from one sample, sequenced in a study of T cell repertoires in cytomegalovirus infection (dated by TCRdb to the late 2010s). Sequencing was carried out with an Illumina HiSeq 1500. The public reads were run again by TCRdb, first through fastp at Q25 and then through MiXCR, and only productive beta chains were kept. Merged by CDR3 protein, the rows form single entries marked with the most common genes and DNA. Within this sample are 85,000 to 130,000 distinct CDR3 sequences, with about 22% of them counted one time only. The ten biggest clones cover about two fifths of the sample. The specimen was CD8+ T cells from PBMCs. The receptors were gathered from a human donor in good health (CMV status not recorded). Some clones in this sample may be carry-over from other donors' samples.

The V call is TRBV6-5, the J call TRBJ2-1; no definite D call. This CDR3 is 13 amino acids long. Per germline, CDR1 MNHEY and CDR2 SVGAGI. The V end lost 0 bases, the J end lost 8 bases, and 8 bases lay between the germline ends. CDR3 in DNA: TGTGCCAGCAGTTACTCTCCTCGGGATGAGCAGTTCTTC. Its translation is CASSYSPRDEQFF.

This CDR3 reads CASNPDRNTEAFF. Here the CDR3 DNA reads TGTGCCAGCAACCCCGACCGGAACACTGAAGCTTTCTTT. The genes are TRBV28 and TRBJ1-1; D unclear. The CDR3 sequence is 13 residues long. The germline CDR1 and CDR2 sequences are MDHEN and SYDVKM. Trimming stripped 7 bases from V and 1 base from J, with 10 bases between.

This clonotype turned up a few times. The V gene is TRBV27, the J gene TRBJ1-2; D gene ambiguous. V gave up 6 bases and J gave up 7 bases, with 15 bases separating them. Germline loops: CDR1 MNHEY, CDR2 SMNVEV (reference sequence). CDR3 length equals 13 residues. The CDR3 is CASSPGPGSGYTF. CDR3 DNA: TGTGCCAGCAGCCCCGGACCCGGGAGTGGCTACACCTTC.

At least ten counts were recorded for this clonotype. The chain employs TRBV7-2 and TRBJ2-1, with 9 bases aligning to TRBD1. V lost 3 bases and J lost 8; bases outside the gene matches: 8. The CDR3 runs 15 residues. From germline, CDR1 is SGHTA and CDR2 FQGNSA. CDR3 amino acids: CASSFLLGQGYEQFF. CDR3 DNA: TGTGCCAGCAGCTTTCTGCTGGGACAGGGCTATGAGCAGTTCTTC.

The chain has TRBV28 and TRBJ1-4; perhaps TRBD1 as D (5 bases). Germline V gene lookup returns CDR1 MDHEN and CDR2 SYDVKM. V lost 6 bases and J lost 4, with 15 bases in between. The CDR3 spans 15 residues. Written as DNA, the CDR3 is TGTGCCAGCAGCCTCTTGGGGGTTAATAATGAAAAACTGTTTTTT. Translated, it gives CASSLLGVNNEKLFF.

This clonotype has a count of ten or more. The chain couples TRBV7-9 to TRBJ1-4; 8 bases are a match to TRBD1. CDR1 is SEHNR, CDR2 FQNEAQ, per germline (reference sequence). Trimming took 4 bases from V and 0 from J; bases not matched to a gene: 1. This CDR3 is built from 15 residues. CDR3 loop: CASSSTGATNEKLFF. CDR3 DNA: TGTGCCAGCAGCTCGACAGGGGCAACTAATGAAAAACTGTTTTTT. The full variable domain, its missing parts supplied by reference TRBV7-9 and TRBJ1-4, is DTGVSQNPRHKITKRGQNVTFRCDPISEHNRLYWYRQTLGQGPEFLTYFQNEAQLEKSRLLSDRFSAERPKGSFSTLEIQRTEQGDSAMYLCASSSTGATNEKLFFGSGTQLSVL.

The chain couples TRBV15 to TRBJ1-5; D is uncertain. This CDR3 comprises 13 residues. CDR1 is LNHNV, CDR2 YYDKDF, per germline (reference sequence). The V end was cut by 5 bases, the J end by 1 base, with 6 bases between. CDR3 loop: CATSGASNQPQHF. Written as DNA, the CDR3 is TGTGCCACCAGCGGCGCGAGCAATCAGCCCCAGCATTTT.

The chain recombines TRBV11-2 with TRBJ2-7; the D gene could be TRBD1 or TRBD2 (5 bases each). The CDR3 covers 15 residues. Per the germline V gene, CDR1 is SGHAT and CDR2 is FQNNGV. Trimming pared 0 bases from V and 1 base from J, leaving 10 bases between. In DNA, the CDR3 is TGTGCCAGCAGCTTAGATGGGGACGCTTCCTACGAGCAGTACTTC. It encodes CASSLDGDASYEQYF.

The sample holds a few counts of this clonotype. J is TRBJ2-7 and V is TRBV7-8; TRBD2 matches 7 bases. This CDR3 has 15 residues. Unmatched junction bases numbered 10, after V lost 1 base and J lost 7 bases. Germline V gene data show CDR1 as SGHVS and CDR2 as FQNEAQ. The CDR3 here is CASSLVPGTTREQYF. CDR3 sequence (DNA): TGTGCCAGCAGCTTAGTCCCCGGGACTACGCGGGAGCAGTACTTC.

V usage is TRBV11-3 and J usage is TRBJ2-4; either TRBD1 or TRBD2 may supply D (6 bases each). This CDR3 contains 19 residues. CDR1 is SGHNT, CDR2 YENEEA, per germline. V was shortened by 0 bases and J by 2 bases, with 20 bases between the two germline ends. As DNA, the CDR3 is TGTGCCAGCAGCTTAGATCAGTCTTACGGGGGCGCTTCCAAAAACATTCAGTACTTC. It is translated as CASSLDQSYGGASKNIQYF.

CDR3 region: CASSYKGGGSSYEQYF. The CDR3, as DNA: TGTGCCAGCAGTTACAAGGGCGGGGGGAGCTCCTACGAGCAGTACTTC. The chain combines TRBV6-6 with TRBJ2-7, with 8 nucleotides matching TRBD2. The germline V gene has CDR1 MNHNY and CDR2 SVGAGI (reference sequence). This CDR3 has 16 residues. V was clipped by 2 bases and J by 0 bases; unmatched bases: 6.

The J gene is TRBJ2-3, the V gene TRBV7-8; tentatively, D is TRBD2 (5 bases). CDR3 length equals 15 residues. Germline V gene data show CDR1 as SGHVS and CDR2 as FQNEAQ. Trimming removed 3 bases at V and 2 bases at J, with 12 bases between. CDR3 bases: TGTGCCAGCAGCTTTGGACTCCAAATCACAGATACGCAGTATTTT. Translating it yields CASSFGLQITDTQYF. Looking up the rest from reference TRBV7-8 and TRBJ2-3 gives the full variable domain: GAGVSQSPRYKVAKRGQDVALRCDPISGHVSLFWYQQALGQGPEFLTYFQNEAQLDKSGLPSDRFFAERPEGSVSTLKIQRTQQEDSAVYLCASSFGLQITDTQYFGPGTRLTVL.

There are a few counts of this clonotype. The V gene is TRBV6-1, the J gene TRBJ2-7, with D perhaps matching TRBD1 (5 bases). Germline values: CDR1 MNHNS, CDR2 SASEGT. The V and J ends lost 0 bases and 3 bases respectively, with 9 bases between them. CDR3 size: 14 residues. In nucleotides, the CDR3 is TGTGCCAGCAGTGAAGCAGGGGCCTACTACGAGCAGTACTTC. Protein product: CASSEAGAYYEQYF.

The chain recombines TRBV7-6 with TRBJ2-5, with 9 bases matching TRBD2. V was pared by 2 bases and J by 2 bases, with 3 bases of the junction left unmatched. The CDR3 totals 15 residues. Per the germline V gene, CDR1 is SGHVS and CDR2 is FNYEAQ. The CDR3 bases are TGTGCCAGCAGCTTATGGCGGGGGGGACAAGAGACCCAGTACTTC. Translation: CASSLWRGGQETQYF. Full variable domain (remainder filled in from reference TRBV7-6 and TRBJ2-5): GAGVSQSPRYKVTKRGQDVALRCDPISGHVSLYWYRQALGQGPEFLTYFNYEAQQDKSGLPNDRFSAERPEGSISTLTIQRTEQRDSAMYRCASSLWRGGQETQYFGPGTRLLVL.

This clonotype was detected ten times or more. The chain couples TRBV11-2 to TRBJ1-2; unclear D gene. The ends were cut back, 5 bases at V and 5 bases at J, with 6 bases in the middle. Germline V gives CDR1 SGHAT, CDR2 FQNNGV. The CDR3 spans 11 residues. CDR3 coding DNA: TGTGCCAGCAGCCCACTGTATGGCTACACCTTC. Translating gives CASSPLYGYTF.